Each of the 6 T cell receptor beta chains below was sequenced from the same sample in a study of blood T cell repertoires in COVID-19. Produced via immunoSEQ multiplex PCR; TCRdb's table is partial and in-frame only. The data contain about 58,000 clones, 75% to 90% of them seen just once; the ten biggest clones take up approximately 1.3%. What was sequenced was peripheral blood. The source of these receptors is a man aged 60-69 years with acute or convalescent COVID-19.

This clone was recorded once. DNA of the CDR3: TGTGCCAGCAGTTATACAGGGTCCCTTGAAGCTTTCTTT. Protein sequence: CASSYTGSLEAFF. The chain uses TRBV6-2 or TRBV6-3 and TRBJ1-1; D perhaps matches TRBD1 (6 bases). This CDR3 is built from 13 residues. Germline CDR1 and CDR2: MNHEY and SVGEGT. Trimming took off 3 bases at V and 7 bases at J, with 12 bases between the two ends.

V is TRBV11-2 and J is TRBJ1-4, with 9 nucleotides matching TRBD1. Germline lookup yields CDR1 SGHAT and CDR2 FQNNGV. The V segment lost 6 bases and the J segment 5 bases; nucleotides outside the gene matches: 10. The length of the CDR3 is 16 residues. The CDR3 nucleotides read TGTGCCAGCAGACCTCGACAGGGGGTGAGCAATGAAAAACTGTTTTTT. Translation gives CASRPRQGVSNEKLFF.

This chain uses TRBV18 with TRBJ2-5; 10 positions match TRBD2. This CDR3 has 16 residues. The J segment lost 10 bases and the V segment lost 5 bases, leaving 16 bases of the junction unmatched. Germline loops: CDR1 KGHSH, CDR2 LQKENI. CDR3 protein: CASSTRTSGTDKGQYF. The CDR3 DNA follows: TGTGCCAGCTCAACACGGACTAGCGGAACCGATAAGGGCCAGTACTTC.

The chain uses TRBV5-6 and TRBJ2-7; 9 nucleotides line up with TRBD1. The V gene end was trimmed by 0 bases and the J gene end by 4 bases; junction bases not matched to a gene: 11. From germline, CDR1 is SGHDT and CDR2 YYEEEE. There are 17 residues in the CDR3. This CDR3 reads CASSLARVTGGPYEQYF. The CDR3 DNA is TGTGCCAGCAGCTTGGCGCGTGTGACAGGGGGTCCGTACGAGCAGTACTTC.

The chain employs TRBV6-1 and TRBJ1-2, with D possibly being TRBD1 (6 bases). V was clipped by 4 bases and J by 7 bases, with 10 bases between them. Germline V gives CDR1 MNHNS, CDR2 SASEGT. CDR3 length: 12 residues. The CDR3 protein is CASSGARGGYTF. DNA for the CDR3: TGTGCCAGCAGTGGAGCCAGGGGTGGCTACACCTTC.

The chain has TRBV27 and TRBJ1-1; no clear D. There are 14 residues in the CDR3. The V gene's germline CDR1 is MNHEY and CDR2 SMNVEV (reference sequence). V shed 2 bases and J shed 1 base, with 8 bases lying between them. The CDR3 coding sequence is TGTGCCAGCAGTTTACAGAGACAGAACACTGAAGCTTTCTTT. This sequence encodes CASSLQRQNTEAFF.